The next 26 T cell receptor beta chains were all read from a single sample in a study of T cells in Graves' hyperthyroidism and ophthalmopathy (dated by TCRdb to between 2018 and 2021). Library prep was done by multiplex PCR. The instrument given in TCRdb is Illumina HiSeq 2000. The TCR beta CDR3 regions were amplified from RNA transcripts. For the first round of RT-PCR on the TCR CDR3, the HTBI primer set was used together with the Qiagen OneStep RT-PCR kit. TCRdb reprocessing: public reads trimmed at Q25 with fastp, clones called with MiXCR, in-frame beta chains kept. Each CDR3 protein gets just one entry, which takes the most common genes and DNA from the rows behind it. This sample is represented by about 350,000 distinct CDR3 sequences; about 14% of them were singletons. The top ten clonotypes cover 20% to 25% of the sample. What was sequenced was blood. All receptors come from a woman aged 25 to 45 with Graves' hyperthyroidism.

The chain recombines TRBV29-1 with TRBJ2-3, with TRBD1 matching over 10 bases. The CDR3 contains 16 residues. Looked up from germline, CDR1 is SQVTM and CDR2 is ANQGSEA. V dropped 7 bases and J dropped 4; count of bases not matched to a gene: 14. CDR3 DNA: TGCAGCGCGGCCGGGACAGGGGTCACCCCCGCAGATACGCAGTATTTT. Its translation: CSAAGTGVTPADTQYF.

On this clonotype itself: One base away lies a much larger clone, so this may be a sequencing read error. The chain joins TRBV20-1 to TRBJ2-2, with a weak D call TRBD2 (5 bases). The CDR3 runs to 12 residues. Germline lookup yields CDR1 DFQATT and CDR2 SNEGSKA (reference sequence). The DNA for the CDR3 is TGCAGTGCTGCACAGATCACCGGGGAGCTGCTTTTT. Protein sequence: CSAAQITGELLF.

The sample holds many counts of this clonotype. V gene TRBV15 combines with J gene TRBJ1-1; no clear D gene. The germline gives CDR1 LNHNV, CDR2 YYDKDF (reference sequence). The CDR3 contains 13 residues. V was cut by 7 bases and J by 4 bases, with 13 bases left in between. For the CDR3, the DNA is TGTGCCACCACCGGTTACCTCGGCACTGAAGCTTTCTTT. It translates to CATTGYLGTEAFF.

This clonotype was counted a few times. This rearrangement joins TRBV30 to TRBJ2-2; 9 bases fit TRBD2. Germline V gives CDR1 GTSNPN, CDR2 SVGIG (reference sequence). J gave up 5 bases and V 5 bases, and 18 bases lay outside the gene matches. CDR3 length equals 18 residues. The CDR3 DNA reads TGTGCCTGGGGGTTTTCTCCGGGACTAGCCCCAGGGACCGGGGAGCTGTTTTTT. Amino acid sequence: CAWGFSPGLAPGTGELFF.

In its sample, this clonotype was seen a few times. The chain is built from TRBV14 and TRBJ2-2, with 13 bases aligning to TRBD2. This CDR3 is built from 18 residues. Germline V gene data show CDR1 as SGHDN and CDR2 as FVKESK. Trimming took 0 bases from V and 1 from J; bases not matched to a gene: 2. The CDR3 spells CASSQEGLAGQNTGELFF. CDR3 coding DNA: TGTGCCAGCAGCCAAGAGGGACTAGCGGGACAGAACACCGGGGAGCTGTTTTTT.

This clonotype was counted many times. V gene TRBV2 combines with J gene TRBJ2-7, with D unresolved. Germline V CDR1 and CDR2: SNHLY, FYNNEI. V lost 1 base to trimming and J lost 7 bases, with 5 bases between them. This CDR3 comprises 11 residues. The CDR3 sequence: CASSEVAEQYF. The CDR3 coding sequence is TGTGCCAGCAGTGAAGTGGCGGAGCAGTACTTC.

In this sample, this clonotype turned up many times. The chain recombines TRBV6-1 with TRBJ2-5, with D possibly matching TRBD2 (5 bases). The CDR3 loop spans 17 amino acids. Germline-derived CDR1 and CDR2 are MNHNS and SASEGT. V shed 6 bases and J shed 5 bases, with 25 bases lying between them. Here the CDR3 DNA reads TGTGCCAGCAGCCCTACCCTTAATGGGGTGAGGAGGGAGACCCAGTACTTC. It encodes CASSPTLNGVRRETQYF.

This clonotype was seen ten or more times. V gene TRBV7-2 combines with J gene TRBJ1-2, with D uncertain. CDR1 SGHTA and CDR2 FQGNSA come from the germline V gene. This CDR3 is 10 amino acids long. Trimming took off 6 bases at V and 9 bases at J, with 8 bases between the two ends. The CDR3, as DNA: TGTGCCAGCAGTCCCCGTCGCTACACCTTC. Translation: CASSPRRYTF.

This clonotype was counted many times. The chain carries TRBV7-9 and TRBJ2-2; TRBD2 matches at 12 bases. This CDR3 region has 19 residues. The germline V gene has CDR1 SEHNR and CDR2 FQNEAQ (reference sequence). Trimming cost V 1 base and J 4 bases; bases outside gene matches: 10. CDR3 nucleotide sequence: TGTGCCAGCAGCTTAGGGACTAGCGGGACGATACTACCCACCGGGGAGCTGTTTTTT. Protein product: CASSLGTSGTILPTGELFF.

The table lists this clonotype with a few counts. The rearrangement joins TRBV29-1 to TRBJ2-7; unclear D gene. Trimming removed 6 bases at V and 3 bases at J, with 12 bases between. Germline V gives CDR1 SQVTM, CDR2 ANQGSEA. This CDR3 is 12 amino acids long. CDR3 sequence: CSVSPTSYEQYF. The DNA of the CDR3 is TGCAGCGTCTCCCCCACGAGCTACGAGCAGTACTTC.

This clonotype was found a few times. The gene calls are TRBV3-1 and TRBJ2-3; TRBD2 matches at 8 bases. The CDR3 is 19 residues long. V trimming: 4 bases; J trimming: 6 bases; junction bases outside the gene matches: 21. Germline loops: CDR1 LGHDT, CDR2 YNNKEL (reference sequence). CDR3 sequence: CASSRLGSRLSGRGDTQYF. The CDR3 coding sequence is TGTGCCAGCAGCCGACTAGGGTCTCGCCTCAGCGGGAGAGGGGATACGCAGTATTTT.

There are many counts of this clonotype. The rearrangement joins TRBV19 to TRBJ1-1; no definite D call. The germline CDR1 and CDR2 sequences are LNHDA and SQIVND (reference sequence). V lost 6 bases to trimming and J lost 3 bases, with 11 bases between them. CDR3 length: 13 residues. As DNA, the CDR3 is TGTGCCAGTAGGTGGTACGCCGACACTGAAGCTTTCTTT. Its protein is CASRWYADTEAFF.

This clonotype occurred many times. V and J are TRBV3-1 and TRBJ1-5; D is perhaps TRBD1 (5 bases). The V end was cut by 0 bases, the J end by 3 bases, with 9 bases between. Germline V gene lookup returns CDR1 LGHDT and CDR2 YNNKEL (reference sequence). The CDR3 runs 15 residues. CDR3 protein: CASSQDSGVNQPQHF. DNA of the CDR3: TGTGCCAGCAGCCAAGATTCGGGGGTCAATCAGCCCCAGCATTTT.

This clonotype was counted between two and nine times. The rearrangement links TRBV12-3 or TRBV12-4 to TRBJ1-2; TRBD1 aligns across 7 bases. The V gene end was trimmed by 5 bases and the J gene end by 7 bases; junction bases not matched to a gene: 4. The CDR3 spans 12 residues. CDR3 loop: CASSQTGAGYTF. The CDR3 nucleotides read TGTGCCAGCAGTCAAACAGGGGCTGGCTACACCTTC.

This clonotype was observed a handful of times. The rearrangement uses TRBV10-1 and TRBJ2-3; 9 positions agree with TRBD2. J was trimmed by 2 bases and V by 3 bases; bases with no gene match: 6. The CDR3 is 16 amino acids. Germline CDR1 and CDR2: WNHNN and SYGVQD (reference sequence). CDR3: CASSESLAGSTDTQYF. DNA for the CDR3: TGCGCCAGCAGTGAATCCCTAGCGGGGTCCACAGATACGCAGTATTTT.

This clonotype was picked up a small number of times. J is TRBJ2-1 and V is TRBV11-2, with a weak D call TRBD1 (6 bases). CDR3 length equals 14 residues. V gave up 5 bases and J gave up 10 bases, with 18 bases separating them. Germline V CDR1 and CDR2: SGHAT, FQNNGV. CDR3 protein: CASSTLTGRWEQFF. The CDR3 DNA reads as TGTGCCAGCAGCACTCTGACAGGTAGATGGGAGCAGTTCTTC.

This clonotype appeared a few times. The genes are TRBV6-2 or TRBV6-3 and TRBJ1-5; no clear D. CDR1 and CDR2 (germline): MNHEY, SVGEGT. The V end was cut by 7 bases, the J end by 4 bases, with 8 bases between. The CDR3 is 12 amino acids. The CDR3 DNA follows: TGTGCCAGCACCGGCGGTAATCAGCCCCAGCATTTT. Translated, it gives CASTGGNQPQHF.

This clonotype was seen ten or more times. This chain joins TRBV5-5 and TRBJ2-1; D may correspond to TRBD1 or TRBD2 (5 bases each). V lost 0 bases to trimming and J lost 7 bases, with 17 bases between them. The CDR3 length is 16 residues. Looked up from germline, CDR1 is SGHKS and CDR2 is YYEKEE (reference sequence). Written as DNA, the CDR3 is TGTGCCAGCAGCTTGGAGGGACCGAAAGTCGGTAATGAGCAGTTCTTC. Translated: CASSLEGPKVGNEQFF.

The chain combines TRBV7-6 with TRBJ2-1; either TRBD1 or TRBD2 may supply D (6 bases each). Germline V gives CDR1 SGHVS, CDR2 FNYEAQ. The CDR3 is made up of 18 amino acids. The V gene lost 2 bases and the J gene lost 6 bases, with 23 bases spanning the gap. The CDR3 region has the DNA TGTGCCAGCAGCTTAATCCGACCGACCTTAGGGGGGAGCAATGAGCAGTTCTTC. Translating it yields CASSLIRPTLGGSNEQFF.

This clonotype was counted ten times or more. This chain joins TRBV20-1 and TRBJ2-5; TRBD2 aligns across 12 bases. This CDR3 region has 20 residues. Germline V gene sequence: CDR1 DFQATT, CDR2 SNEGSKA (reference sequence). V shed 3 bases, J shed 0 bases, and the junction held 17 bases outside the gene matches. The CDR3 region is CSASSLAGGQRGMYQETQYF. As DNA, the CDR3 is TGCAGTGCTAGCAGTCTAGCGGGAGGGCAGAGGGGCATGTACCAAGAGACCCAGTACTTC.

The sample holds a few counts of this clonotype. V gene TRBV12-3 or TRBV12-4 combines with J gene TRBJ2-3; D uncertain. The length of the CDR3 is 14 residues. V gave up 5 bases and J gave up 3 bases, with 12 bases separating them. DNA of the CDR3: TGTGCCAGCAGTCTATGGGGTGGTACAGATACGCAGTATTTT. Its protein product is CASSLWGGTDTQYF.

This rearrangement joins TRBV28 to TRBJ2-3; D is perhaps TRBD2 (5 bases). Germline V gene lookup returns CDR1 MDHEN and CDR2 SYDVKM. CDR3 length equals 12 residues. V dropped 8 bases and J dropped 4 bases, with 10 bases sitting between them. The CDR3 spells CASGDYADTQYF. The CDR3 DNA reads as TGTGCCAGCGGTGACTACGCAGATACGCAGTATTTT. Combining the CDR3 with reference TRBV28 and TRBJ2-3 gives the whole variable domain DVKVTQSSRYLVKRTGEKVFLECVQDMDHENMFWYRQDPGLGLRLIYFSYDVKMKEKGDIPEGYSVSREKKERFSLILESASTNQTSMYLCASGDYADTQYFGPGTRLTVL.

The table lists this clonotype with a few counts. The chain recombines TRBV6-1 with TRBJ1-1; 9 nucleotides align to TRBD1. V shed 9 bases, J shed 9 bases, and the junction held 11 bases outside the gene matches. Per germline, CDR1 MNHNS and CDR2 SASEGT. The CDR3 length is 13 residues. The CDR3, as DNA: TGTGCCAGTTGCCCCCGGGACAGGGAGAAAGCTTTCTTT. Translated, it gives CASCPRDREKAFF.

V gene TRBV9 combines with J gene TRBJ1-6, with unresolved D. This CDR3 spans 14 amino acids. V lost 4 bases to trimming and J lost 10 bases, with 15 bases between them. CDR1 SGDLS and CDR2 YYNGEE come from the germline V gene. The CDR3 spells CASSTKGAASPLHF. Written as DNA, the CDR3 is TGTGCCAGCAGCACCAAGGGAGCCGCCTCACCCCTCCACTTT.

This clonotype was counted many times. The chain uses TRBV20-1 and TRBJ2-7, with D perhaps TRBD1 (6 bases). With 5 bases removed from V and 1 base from J, the gap between germline ends came to 15 bases. The CDR3 length is 14 residues. The germline V gene encodes CDR1 DFQATT and CDR2 SNEGSKA (reference sequence). The DNA for the CDR3 is TGCAGTGCTCAAACCACAGGGCCGTCCTACGAGCAGTACTTC. Amino acids: CSAQTTGPSYEQYF.

This clonotype has ten or more counts. V and J are TRBV6-1 and TRBJ1-4; D gene uncertain. Trimming cost V 5 bases and J 7 bases, with 17 bases left between them. CDR1 MNHNS and CDR2 SASEGT come from the germline V gene. The CDR3 covers 15 residues. CDR3 residues: CASSPTGSRSEKLFF. The CDR3 DNA is TGTGCCAGCAGTCCCACCGGGAGCCGGTCTGAAAAACTGTTTTTT.